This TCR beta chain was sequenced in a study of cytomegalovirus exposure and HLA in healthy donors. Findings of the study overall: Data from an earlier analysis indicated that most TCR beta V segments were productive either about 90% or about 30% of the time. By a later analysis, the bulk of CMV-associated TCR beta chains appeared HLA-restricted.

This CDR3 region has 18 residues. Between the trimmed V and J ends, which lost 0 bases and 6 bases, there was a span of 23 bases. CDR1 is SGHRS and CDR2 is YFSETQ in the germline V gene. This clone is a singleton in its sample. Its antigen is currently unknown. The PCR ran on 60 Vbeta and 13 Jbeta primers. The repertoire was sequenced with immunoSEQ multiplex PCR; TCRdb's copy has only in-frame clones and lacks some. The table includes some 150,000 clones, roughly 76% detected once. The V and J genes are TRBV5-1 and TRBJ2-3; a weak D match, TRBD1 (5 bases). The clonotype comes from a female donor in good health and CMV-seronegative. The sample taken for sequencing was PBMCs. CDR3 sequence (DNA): TGCGCCAGCAGCTTGGGGCCTTTTAGGGGCCCCCCGGCGGATACGCAGTATTTT. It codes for CASSLGPFRGPPADTQYF.